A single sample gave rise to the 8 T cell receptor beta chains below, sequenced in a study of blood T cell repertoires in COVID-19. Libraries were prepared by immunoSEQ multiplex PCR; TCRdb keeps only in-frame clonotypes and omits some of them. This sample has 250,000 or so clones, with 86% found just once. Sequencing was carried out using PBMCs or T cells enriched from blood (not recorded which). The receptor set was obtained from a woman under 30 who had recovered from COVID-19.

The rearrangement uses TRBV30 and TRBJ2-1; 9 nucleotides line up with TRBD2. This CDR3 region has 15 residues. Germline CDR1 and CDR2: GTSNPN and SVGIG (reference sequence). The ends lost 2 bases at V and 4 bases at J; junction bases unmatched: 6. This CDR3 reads CAWSRGLAGYNEQFF. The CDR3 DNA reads TGTGCCTGGAGTCGTGGGCTAGCGGGATACAATGAGCAGTTCTTC.

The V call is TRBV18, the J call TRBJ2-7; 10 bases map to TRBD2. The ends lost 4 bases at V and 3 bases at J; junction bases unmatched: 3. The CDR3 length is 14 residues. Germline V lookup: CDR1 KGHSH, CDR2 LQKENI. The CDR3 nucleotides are TGTGCCAGCTCACAAGGACTAGCGGACTACGAGCAGTACTTC. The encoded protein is CASSQGLADYEQYF.

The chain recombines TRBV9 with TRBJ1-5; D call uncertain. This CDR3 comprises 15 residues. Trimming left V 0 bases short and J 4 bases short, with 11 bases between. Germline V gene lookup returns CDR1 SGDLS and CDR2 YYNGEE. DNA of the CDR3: TGTGCCAGCAGCGTAGGTCTCGCGGAGAATCAGCCCCAGCATTTT. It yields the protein CASSVGLAENQPQHF.

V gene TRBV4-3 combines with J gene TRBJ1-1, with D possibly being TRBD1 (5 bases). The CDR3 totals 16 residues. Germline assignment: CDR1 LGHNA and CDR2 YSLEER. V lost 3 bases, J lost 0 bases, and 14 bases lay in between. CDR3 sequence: CASSHFLTELNTEAFF. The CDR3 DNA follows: TGCGCCAGCAGCCACTTCTTGACAGAATTGAACACTGAAGCTTTCTTT.

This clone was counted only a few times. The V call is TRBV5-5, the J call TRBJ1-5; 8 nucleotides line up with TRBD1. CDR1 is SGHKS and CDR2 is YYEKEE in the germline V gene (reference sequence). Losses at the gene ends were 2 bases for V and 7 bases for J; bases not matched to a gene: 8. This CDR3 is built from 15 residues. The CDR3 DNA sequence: TGTGCCAGCAGCTTTAATACAGGGGGAGCGCAGCCCCAGCATTTT. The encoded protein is CASSFNTGGAQPQHF.

The CDR3 loop reads CASSFGQGAKIEKLFF. The CDR3, as DNA: TGCGCCAGCAGCTTCGGACAGGGGGCTAAGATAGAGAAACTGTTTTTT. The chain carries TRBV5-1 and TRBJ1-4; 11 nucleotides line up with TRBD1. The length of the CDR3 is 16 residues. Germline V CDR1 and CDR2: SGHRS, YFSETQ. Trimming took 2 bases from V and 11 from J; bases not matched to a gene: 11. Combining the CDR3 with reference TRBV5-1 and TRBJ1-4 gives the whole variable domain KAGVTQTPRYLIKTRGQQVTLSCSPISGHRSVSWYQQTPGQGLQFLFEYFSETQRNKGNFPGRFSGRQFSNSRSEMNVSTLELGDSALYLCASSFGQGAKIEKLFFGSGTQLSVL.

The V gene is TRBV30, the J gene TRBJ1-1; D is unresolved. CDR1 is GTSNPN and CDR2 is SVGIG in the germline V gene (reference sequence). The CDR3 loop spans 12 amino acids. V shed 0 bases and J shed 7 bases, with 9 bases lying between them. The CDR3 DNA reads TGTGCCTGGAGTGTACGAGGATATGAAGCTTTCTTT. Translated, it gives CAWSVRGYEAFF.

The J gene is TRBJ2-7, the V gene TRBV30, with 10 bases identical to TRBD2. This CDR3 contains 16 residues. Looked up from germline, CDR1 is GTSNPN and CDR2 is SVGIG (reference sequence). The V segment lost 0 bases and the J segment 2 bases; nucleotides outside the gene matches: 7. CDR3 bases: TGTGCCTGGAGTGTACTAGCGGGACTCAAAACCTACGAGCAGTACTTC. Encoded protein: CAWSVLAGLKTYEQYF.